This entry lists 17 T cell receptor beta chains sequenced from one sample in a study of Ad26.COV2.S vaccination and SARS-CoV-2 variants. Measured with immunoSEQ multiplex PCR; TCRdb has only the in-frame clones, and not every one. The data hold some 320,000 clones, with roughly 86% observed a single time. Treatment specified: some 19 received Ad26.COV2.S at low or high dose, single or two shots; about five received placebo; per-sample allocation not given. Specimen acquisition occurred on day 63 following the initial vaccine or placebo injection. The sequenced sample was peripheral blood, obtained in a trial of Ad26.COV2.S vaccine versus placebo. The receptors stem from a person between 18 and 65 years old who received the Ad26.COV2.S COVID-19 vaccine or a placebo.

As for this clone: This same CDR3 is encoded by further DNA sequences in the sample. The CDR3 spells CASSPGGRLTDTQYF. DNA of the CDR3: TGTGCCAGCAGCCCGGGTGGCAGGCTCACAGATACGCAGTATTTT. V and J are TRBV5-6 and TRBJ2-3; D is ambiguous. Trimming took 4 bases from V and 2 from J, leaving 14 bases between them. CDR1 and CDR2 (germline): SGHDT, YYEEEE. The CDR3 has 15 residues.

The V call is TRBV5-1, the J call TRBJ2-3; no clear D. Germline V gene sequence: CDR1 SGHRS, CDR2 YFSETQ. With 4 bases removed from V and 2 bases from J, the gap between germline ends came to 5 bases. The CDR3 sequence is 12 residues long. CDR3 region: CASSTLTDTQYF. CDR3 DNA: TGCGCCAGCAGCACTCTCACAGATACGCAGTATTTT.

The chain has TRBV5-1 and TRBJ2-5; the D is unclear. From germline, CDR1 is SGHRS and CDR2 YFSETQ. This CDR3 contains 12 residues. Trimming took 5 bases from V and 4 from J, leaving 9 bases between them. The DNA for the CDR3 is TGCGCCAGCAGTGTTTCAGGAGAGACCCAGTACTTC. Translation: CASSVSGETQYF.

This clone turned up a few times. The CDR3 region is CASTKDRTDEAFF. CDR3 bases: TGTGCCAGTACCAAGGACAGAACCGATGAAGCTTTCTTT. The chain couples TRBV19 to TRBJ1-1; possible D gene TRBD1, 6 bases. CDR1 is LNHDA, CDR2 SQIVND, per germline (reference sequence). The V and J ends lost 7 bases and 7 bases respectively, with 16 bases between them. The CDR3 totals 13 residues.

The CDR3 loop is CASSQGPGQGAYEQYF. The DNA of the CDR3 is TGCGCCAGCAGCCAAGGCCCGGGACAGGGGGCCTACGAGCAGTACTTC. This rearrangement joins TRBV4-3 to TRBJ2-7, with 11 bases fitting TRBD1. Germline V gene lookup returns CDR1 LGHNA and CDR2 YSLEER. Losses at the gene ends were 1 base for V and 2 bases for J; bases not matched to a gene: 4. The CDR3 spans 16 residues.

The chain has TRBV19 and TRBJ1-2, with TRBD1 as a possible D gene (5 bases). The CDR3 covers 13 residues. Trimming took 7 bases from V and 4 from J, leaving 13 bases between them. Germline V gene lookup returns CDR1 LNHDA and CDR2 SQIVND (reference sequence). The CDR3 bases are TGTGCCAGTACGGAGGAGGGACGCTATGGCTACACCTTC. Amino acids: CASTEEGRYGYTF.

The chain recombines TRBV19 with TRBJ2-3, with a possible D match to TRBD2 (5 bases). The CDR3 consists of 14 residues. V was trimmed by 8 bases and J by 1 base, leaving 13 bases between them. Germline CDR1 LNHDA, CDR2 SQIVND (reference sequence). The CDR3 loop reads CASGVEGRTDTQYF. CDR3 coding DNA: TGTGCCAGTGGAGTCGAGGGCCGCACAGATACGCAGTATTTT.

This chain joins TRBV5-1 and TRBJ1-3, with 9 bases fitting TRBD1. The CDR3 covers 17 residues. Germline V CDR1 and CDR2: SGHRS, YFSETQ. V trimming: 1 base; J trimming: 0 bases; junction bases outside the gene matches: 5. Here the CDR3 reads CASSLQTGGPSGNTIYF. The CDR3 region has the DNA TGCGCCAGCAGCTTGCAGACAGGGGGTCCCTCTGGAAACACCATATATTTT.

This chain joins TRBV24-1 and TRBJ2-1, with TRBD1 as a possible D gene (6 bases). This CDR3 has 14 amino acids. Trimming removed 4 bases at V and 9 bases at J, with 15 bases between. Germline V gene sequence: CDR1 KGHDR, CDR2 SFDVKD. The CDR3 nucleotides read TGTGCCACCAGTGAGGGTGGCAGGGGCGGTGAGCAGTTCTTC. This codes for CATSEGGRGGEQFF.

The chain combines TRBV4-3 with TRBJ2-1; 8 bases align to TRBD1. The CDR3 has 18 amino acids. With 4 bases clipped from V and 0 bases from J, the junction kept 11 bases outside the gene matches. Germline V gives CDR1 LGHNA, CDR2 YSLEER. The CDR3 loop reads CASSPRPLTGGSYNEQFF. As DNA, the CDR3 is TGCGCCAGCAGCCCTAGGCCCCTTACAGGGGGCTCCTACAATGAGCAGTTCTTC.

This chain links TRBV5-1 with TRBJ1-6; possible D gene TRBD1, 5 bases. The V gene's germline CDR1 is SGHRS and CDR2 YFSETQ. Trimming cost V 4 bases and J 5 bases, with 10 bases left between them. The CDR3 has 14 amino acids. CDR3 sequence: CASSPPTDNSPLHF. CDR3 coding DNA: TGCGCCAGCAGCCCACCGACAGATAATTCACCCCTCCACTTT.

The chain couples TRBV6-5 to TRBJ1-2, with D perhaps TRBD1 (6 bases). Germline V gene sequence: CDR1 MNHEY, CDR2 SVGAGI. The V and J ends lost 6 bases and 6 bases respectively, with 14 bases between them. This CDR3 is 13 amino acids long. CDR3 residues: CASRTTGSDGYTF. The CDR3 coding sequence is TGTGCCAGCAGAACGACAGGATCGGATGGCTACACCTTC.

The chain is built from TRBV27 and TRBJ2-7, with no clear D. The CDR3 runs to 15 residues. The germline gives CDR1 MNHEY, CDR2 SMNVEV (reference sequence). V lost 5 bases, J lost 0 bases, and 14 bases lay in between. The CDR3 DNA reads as TGTGCCAGCAGTGGTCTCTCGAGTGGCTCCTACGAGCAGTACTTC. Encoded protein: CASSGLSSGSYEQYF.

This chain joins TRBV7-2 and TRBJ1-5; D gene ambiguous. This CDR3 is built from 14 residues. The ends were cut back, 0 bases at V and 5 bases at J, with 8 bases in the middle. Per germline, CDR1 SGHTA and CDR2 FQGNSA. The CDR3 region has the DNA TGTGCCAGCAGCTTAGCAGGCACCTATCAGCCCCAGCATTTT. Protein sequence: CASSLAGTYQPQHF.

CDR3 nucleotide sequence: TGTGCCACCAGTGACCCCGGGACTCGATACAATGAGCAGTTCTTC. Protein product: CATSDPGTRYNEQFF. V and J are TRBV24-1 and TRBJ2-1; tentatively, D is TRBD2 (6 bases). Germline CDR1 reads KGHDR; CDR2 reads SFDVKD. V was clipped by 4 bases and J by 4 bases, with 13 bases between them. The CDR3 loop spans 15 amino acids.

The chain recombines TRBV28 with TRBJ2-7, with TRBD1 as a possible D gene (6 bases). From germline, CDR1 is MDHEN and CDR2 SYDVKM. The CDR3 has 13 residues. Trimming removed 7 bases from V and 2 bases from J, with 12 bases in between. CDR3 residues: CASTDGQPYEQYF. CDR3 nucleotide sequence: TGTGCCAGCACCGACGGACAGCCCTACGAGCAGTACTTC.

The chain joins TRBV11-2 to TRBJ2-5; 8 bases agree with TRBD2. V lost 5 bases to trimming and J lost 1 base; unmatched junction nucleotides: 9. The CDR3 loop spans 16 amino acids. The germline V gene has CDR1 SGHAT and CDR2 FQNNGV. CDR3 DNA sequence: TGTGCCAGCAGCCGGGGGACTCGGGGGGGCCAAGAGACCCAGTACTTC. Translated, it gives CASSRGTRGGQETQYF. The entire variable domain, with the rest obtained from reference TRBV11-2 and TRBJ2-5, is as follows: EAGVAQSPRYKIIEKRQSVAFWCNPISGHATLYWYQQILGQGPKLLIQFQNNGVVDDSQLPKDRFSAERLKGVDSTLKIQPAKLEDSAVYLCASSRGTRGGQETQYFGPGTRLLVL.